This TCR beta chain was profiled in a study of shared clonotypes between healthy human individuals. Sequencing used immunoSEQ multiplex PCR; TCRdb keeps in-frame clones, though not all of them. The table records around 2,000,000 clones, approximately 95% of them present only once. The CDR3 is 16 residues long. Looked up from germline, CDR1 is LGHNA and CDR2 is YSLEER. Trimming removed 0 bases from V and 3 bases from J; junction bases left unmatched: 5. Adults of Caucasian background living in Nashville, Tennessee made up all donors. Partitioning of CD4+ cells yielded a CD45RA+ naive subset and a CD45RA-negative memory subset. In its sample, this clone was seen once.

The sample was naive CD4+ T cells sorted from blood. The subset here: CD45RA+ positively selected. This receptor was taken from a man between 18 and 29 years old in good health. The V call is TRBV4-3, the J call TRBJ2-7; TRBD2 matches 10 bases. The CDR3 DNA reads as TGCGCCAGCAGCCAAGAGGGGGCTAGCGGGGGCTACGAGCAGTACTTC. It yields the protein CASSQEGASGGYEQYF.